This TCR beta chain comes out of a study of T cell changes during pregnancy in multiple sclerosis. Produced via immunoSEQ multiplex PCR; TCRdb's table is partial and in-frame only. Here the sample spans over 100,000 clones, 92% being singletons. The CDR3 is made up of 15 amino acids. Germline V gene data show CDR1 as SGHVS and CDR2 as FQNEAQ. Deletions cut 5 bases from V and 0 bases from J, with 13 bases between. This TCR was sampled from a female donor with multiple sclerosis, enrolled in a pregnancy study. The rearrangement joins TRBV7-8 to TRBJ1-2; TRBD1 might be the D (5 bases). Sequences were derived from peripheral blood, sampled in the third trimester of pregnancy. In nucleotides, the CDR3 is TGTGCCAGCAGCCCCCGACAGCTTACTAACTATGGCTACACCTTC. This sequence encodes CASSPRQLTNYGYTF.